The 7 T cell receptor beta chains presented below share a single source sample, sequenced in a study of T cell changes during pregnancy in multiple sclerosis. Sequencing was performed with immunoSEQ multiplex PCR; in TCRdb, only in-frame clones are kept and a portion is missing. The data hold around 19,000 clones, with approximately 87% observed a single time. This sample comprised CD8+ T cells from peripheral blood mononuclear cells, obtained in the third trimester of pregnancy. The receptors shown here come from a female donor in good health, enrolled as a control in a pregnancy study.

The chain combines TRBV5-1 with TRBJ2-1, with 10 bases that match TRBD2. Trimming removed 4 bases from V and 9 bases from J; junction bases left unmatched: 10. Germline V gene lookup returns CDR1 SGHRS and CDR2 YFSETQ. The CDR3 extends over 15 amino acids. CDR3 sequence reads: CASSPSGRYNGEQFF. The CDR3 nucleotides read TGCGCCAGCAGCCCTAGCGGGAGATACAATGGTGAGCAGTTCTTC.

For the CDR3, the DNA is TGCGCCAGCAGCCAAGACCGTGTTGGCAGGGTAAACGAGCAGTACTTC. Encoded protein: CASSQDRVGRVNEQYF. The rearrangement links TRBV4-3 to TRBJ2-7, with a possible D match to TRBD1 (5 bases). CDR3 length: 16 residues. V lost 0 bases to trimming and J lost 5 bases, with 17 bases between them. The germline V gene has CDR1 LGHNA and CDR2 YSLEER.

This clone appeared a single time. The chain combines TRBV11-3 with TRBJ1-5, with a possible D match to TRBD1 (5 bases). Trimming stripped 4 bases from V and 0 bases from J, with 10 bases between. CDR1 SGHNT and CDR2 YENEEA come from the germline V gene. The CDR3 loop spans 15 amino acids. The CDR3 is CASSSRQYSNQPQHF. In DNA form, the CDR3 reads TGTGCCAGCAGCTCCCGACAGTATAGCAATCAGCCCCAGCATTTT.

J is TRBJ1-5 and V is TRBV19, with unresolved D. The germline V gene encodes CDR1 LNHDA and CDR2 SQIVND (reference sequence). The CDR3 is made up of 15 amino acids. Trimming took off 2 bases at V and 3 bases at J, with 11 bases between the two ends. The CDR3 nucleotides are TGTGCCAGTAGTATATTTCTACAGCCCAATCAGCCCCAGCATTTT. It translates to CASSIFLQPNQPQHF.

The chain couples TRBV6-1 to TRBJ1-2; 8 bases map to TRBD1. The CDR3 loop spans 13 amino acids. Germline assignment: CDR1 MNHNS and CDR2 SASEGT. V gave up 2 bases and J gave up 12 bases; unmatched junction bases: 8. The chain's CDR3 is CASSEIQGEKDTF. The CDR3 region has the DNA TGTGCCAGCAGTGAAATACAGGGGGAAAAAGACACCTTC.

This chain joins TRBV7-7 and TRBJ2-5; 12 bases line up with TRBD2. CDR3 size: 16 residues. The V and J ends lost 1 base and 7 bases, in that order; junction bases with no gene match: 7. CDR1 SSHAT and CDR2 FNYEAQ come from the germline V gene (reference sequence). As DNA, the CDR3 is TGTGCCAGCAGCTTAGTTCCTAGCGGGGGGGCAGGGACCCAGTACTTC. Encoded protein: CASSLVPSGGAGTQYF.

V and J are TRBV7-8 and TRBJ2-7; 9 nucleotides agree with TRBD1. Looked up from germline, CDR1 is SGHVS and CDR2 is FQNEAQ. The ends lost 1 base at V and 2 bases at J; junction bases unmatched: 12. The CDR3 covers 18 residues. The DNA of the CDR3 is TGTGCCAGCAGCTTAGTCGGGACAGGGAACGACTTGACCTACGAGCAGTACTTC. Amino acid sequence: CASSLVGTGNDLTYEQYF.